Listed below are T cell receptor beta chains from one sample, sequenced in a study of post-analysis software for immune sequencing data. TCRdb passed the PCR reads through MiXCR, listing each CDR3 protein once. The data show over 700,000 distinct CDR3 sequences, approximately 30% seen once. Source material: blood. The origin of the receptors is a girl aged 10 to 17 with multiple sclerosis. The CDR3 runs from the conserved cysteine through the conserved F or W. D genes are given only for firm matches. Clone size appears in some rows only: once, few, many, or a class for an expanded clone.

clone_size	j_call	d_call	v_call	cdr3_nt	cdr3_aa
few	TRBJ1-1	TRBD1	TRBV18	TGTGCCAGCTCACCAAGGCAGGGGGGGAACACTGAAGCTTTCTTT	CASSPRQGGNTEAFF
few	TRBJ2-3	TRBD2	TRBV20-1	TGCAGTGCTAGAGGCTTCTATAGCGGGTCTAGCACAGATACGCAGTATTTT	CSARGFYSGSSTDTQYF
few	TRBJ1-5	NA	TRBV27	TGTGCCAGCAGTTTGTTAGGGATCAATCAGCCCCAGCATTTT	CASSLLGINQPQHF
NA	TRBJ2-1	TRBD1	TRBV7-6	TGTGCCAGCAGCGCACACGGACAGGGGGCAGACAATGAGCAGTTCTTC	CASSAHGQGADNEQFF
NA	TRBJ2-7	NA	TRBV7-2	TGTGCCAGCAGCTTAAGGCATGCGTACGAGCAGTACTTC	CASSLRHAYEQYF
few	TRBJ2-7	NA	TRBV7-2	TGTGCCAGCAGCTTAAACAGGCGTACCTACGAGCAGTACTTC	CASSLNRRTYEQYF
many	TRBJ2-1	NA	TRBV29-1	TGCAGCGTTGCCGGCTCCTACAATGAGCAGTTCTTC	CSVAGSYNEQFF
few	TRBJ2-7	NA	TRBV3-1	TGTGCCAGCAGCCCCGGGACACATCCTACGACGCAGTACTTC	CASSPGTHPTTQYF
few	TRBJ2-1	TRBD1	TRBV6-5	TGTGCCAGCAGTTACTCGGGACAGGGGGCTGGAACCTACAATGGGCAGTTCTTC	CASSYSGQGAGTYNGQFF
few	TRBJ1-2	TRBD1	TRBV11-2	TGTGCCAGCAGCTTACCTCGGACAGGGGGGGACTATGGCTACACCTTC	CASSLPRTGGDYGYTF
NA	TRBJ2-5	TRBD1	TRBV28	TGTGCCACCCGGGAAGGGGGCGTTGAGACCCAGTACTTC	CATREGGVETQYF
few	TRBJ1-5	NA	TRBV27	TGTGCCAGCAGTTTAGGGGTAAGGGGTCAGCCCCAGCATTTT	CASSLGVRGQPQHF
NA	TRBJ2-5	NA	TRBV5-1	TGCGCCAGCAGCTTCAACATGCAAGAGACCCAGTACTTC	CASSFNMQETQYF
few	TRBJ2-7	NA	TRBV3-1	TGTGCCAGCAGCCCCAGGAGTCAGGGACCCATTCTCGGGGACGAGCAGTACTTC	CASSPRSQGPILGDEQYF
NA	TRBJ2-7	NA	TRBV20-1	TGCAGTGCCCGTAGGGGCAGGGGTTACGAGCAGTACTTC	CSARRGRGYEQYF
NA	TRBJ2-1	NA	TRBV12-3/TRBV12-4	TGTGCCAGCGAAATTACAGGGCTGGAGCAGTTCTTC	CASEITGLEQFF
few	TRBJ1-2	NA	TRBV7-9	TGTGCCAGCAGCTTAACGGGGGGGCATTATGGCTACACCTTC	CASSLTGGHYGYTF
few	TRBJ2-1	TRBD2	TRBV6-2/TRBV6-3	TGTGCCAGCAGTCCCGGGAGGAAAAATGAGCAGTTCTTC	CASSPGRKNEQFF
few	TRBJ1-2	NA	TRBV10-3	TGTGCCATCAGTGAGGCGACGGAACTCACTAACTATGGCTACACCTTC	CAISEATELTNYGYTF
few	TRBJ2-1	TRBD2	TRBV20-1	TGCAGTGCTGTGTCCGCGGGAGGACCGGGCTACAATGAGCAGTTCTTC	CSAVSAGGPGYNEQFF
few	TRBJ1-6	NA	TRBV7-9	TGTGCCAGCACATCTCCTGGGGGGTCGGATTCACCCCTCCACTTT	CASTSPGGSDSPLHF
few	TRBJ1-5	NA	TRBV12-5	TGTGCTAGTGGTTTGCGGAGGGCGGATCAGCCCCAGCATTTT	CASGLRRADQPQHF
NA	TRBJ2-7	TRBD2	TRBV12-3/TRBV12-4	TGTGCCAGCAGCATGACTAGCGGGAGGGCCGGGGAGCAGTACTTC	CASSMTSGRAGEQYF
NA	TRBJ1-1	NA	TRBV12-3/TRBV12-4	TGTGCCAGCAGTTTAAAAGGGAATCTGATTGAAGCTTTCTTT	CASSLKGNLIEAFF
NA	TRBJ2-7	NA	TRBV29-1	TGCAGCGTTGAAGGAGGAGGGGCAGGCTCACCCTACGAGCAGTACTTC	CSVEGGGAGSPYEQYF
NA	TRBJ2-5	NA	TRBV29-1	TGCAGCGTTGAGGACGTGGCGTCCCAGTACTTC	CSVEDVASQYF
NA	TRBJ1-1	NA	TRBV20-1	TGCAGTGCTAGACGAGGGGACTGGAACACTGAAGCTTTCTTT	CSARRGDWNTEAFF
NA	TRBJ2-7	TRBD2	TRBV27	TGTGCCAGCAGTTCACCTAGCGGGAGGGTGCATGAGCAGTACTTC	CASSSPSGRVHEQYF
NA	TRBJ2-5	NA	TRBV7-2	TGTGCCAGCGGCGGGACAGCGGGGGTCCAAGAGACCCAGTACTTC	CASGGTAGVQETQYF
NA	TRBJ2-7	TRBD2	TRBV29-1	TGCAGCGTTGTGGCTAGCGGGAGCTTGTACGAGCAGTACTTC	CSVVASGSLYEQYF
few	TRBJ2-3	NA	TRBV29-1	TGCAGCGCAGGACACCTTAGCACAGATACGCAGTATTTT	CSAGHLSTDTQYF
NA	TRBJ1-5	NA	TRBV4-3	TGCGCCAGCAGCCAAGACTCCCGAAATAGCAATCAGCCCCAGCATTTT	CASSQDSRNSNQPQHF
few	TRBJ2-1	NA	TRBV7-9	TGTGCCAGCAGCTTAGGTGTGACAGGCAACAATGAGCAGTTCTTC	CASSLGVTGNNEQFF
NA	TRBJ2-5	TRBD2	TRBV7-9	TGTGCCGTAGGTGGGGCCGGACTAGCGGGAGGCGGAGAGCAGTACTTC	CAVGGAGLAGGGEQYF
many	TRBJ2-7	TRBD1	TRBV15	TGTGCCACCAGCAGAGCGGGGACAGGGTTCTTCGAGCAGTACTTC	CATSRAGTGFFEQYF
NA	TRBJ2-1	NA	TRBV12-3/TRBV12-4	TGTGCCAGCAGTTCTTTACAGGATGGCGAGCAGTTCTTC	CASSSLQDGEQFF
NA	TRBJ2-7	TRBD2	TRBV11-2	TGTGCCAGCAGCTTAGAGAGCGGGACCCCCTACGAGCAGTACTTC	CASSLESGTPYEQYF
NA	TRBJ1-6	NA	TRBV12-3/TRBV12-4	TGTGCCAGCACCCCGTCCGGAGAGAGATCACCCCTCCACTTT	CASTPSGERSPLHF
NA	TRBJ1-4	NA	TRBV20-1	TGCAGTGCGGACCAACCGCCGGTTGGCGAAAAACTGTTTTTT	CSADQPPVGEKLFF